The 26 T cell receptor beta chains given below trace back to one sample, sequenced in a study of brain T cells in children with intractable seizures. The assay was immunoSEQ multiplex PCR, and TCRdb's table has in-frame clones only and misses some. This sample has about 40,000 clones, with 90% found just once. Sample: peripheral blood, taken at surgery. These receptors were collected from a girl aged 2 to 10 with tuberous sclerosis and intractable seizures.

This chain joins TRBV7-3 and TRBJ2-2; 7 nucleotides match TRBD2. CDR3 length equals 16 residues. Trimming at V came to 0 bases and at J to 5 bases, leaving 6 bases not matched to a gene. Germline CDR1 SGHTA, CDR2 FQGTGA. CDR3 DNA: TGTGCCAGCAGCTTAACCCCACGGGGGGAGACCGGGGAGCTGTTTTTT. It is translated as CASSLTPRGETGELFF.

The J gene is TRBJ1-2, the V gene TRBV5-1; TRBD1 matches at 7 bases. The CDR3 is made up of 13 amino acids. The trim removed 1 base at V and 4 bases at J, leaving 1 base unmatched. CDR1 is SGHRS, CDR2 YFSETQ, per germline. CDR3 sequence reads: CASSLYRGYGYTF. The CDR3 DNA reads TGCGCCAGCAGCTTGTACAGGGGCTATGGCTACACCTTC. Full variable domain (rest looked up from reference TRBV5-1 and TRBJ1-2): KAGVTQTPRYLIKTRGQQVTLSCSPISGHRSVSWYQQTPGQGLQFLFEYFSETQRNKGNFPGRFSGRQFSNSRSEMNVSTLELGDSALYLCASSLYRGYGYTFGSGTRLTVV.

The rearrangement uses TRBV4-1 and TRBJ1-3, with a possible D match to TRBD1 (5 bases). The CDR3 is made up of 16 amino acids. Trimming took off 5 bases at V and 0 bases at J, with 14 bases between the two ends. CDR1 and CDR2 from the germline V gene are MGHRA and YSYEKL. CDR3 loop: CASSFHGQSSGNTIYF. The DNA for the CDR3 is TGCGCCAGCAGCTTCCATGGACAATCCTCTGGAAACACCATATATTTT.

This chain joins TRBV6-5 and TRBJ1-2; TRBD1 matches at 7 bases. The CDR3 length is 13 residues. Per the germline V gene, CDR1 is MNHEY and CDR2 is SVGAGI. Trimming took 2 bases from V and 8 from J; bases not matched to a gene: 5. The CDR3 DNA reads TGTGCCAGCAGTTACAGGAGGGGGCGCGGCTACACCTTC. This codes for CASSYRRGRGYTF.

The chain is built from TRBV7-2 and TRBJ2-4; TRBD2 aligns across 15 bases. Germline-derived CDR1 and CDR2 are SGHTA and FQGNSA. The V and J ends lost 1 base and 6 bases, in that order; junction bases with no gene match: 4. The CDR3 is made up of 17 amino acids. For the CDR3, the DNA is TGTGCCAGCAGCTTAGGGACTAGCGGGGGGGCAGCAAACATTCAGTACTTC. This encodes CASSLGTSGGAANIQYF.

The chain employs TRBV6-1 and TRBJ1-2; a possible D gene is TRBD1 (5 bases). This CDR3 region has 16 residues. V was cut by 2 bases and J by 1 base, with 14 bases left in between. Germline-derived CDR1 and CDR2 are MNHNS and SASEGT. CDR3 amino acids: CASSEQGTRGNYGYTF. In nucleotides, the CDR3 is TGTGCCAGCAGTGAACAGGGAACGCGGGGTAACTATGGCTACACCTTC.

This chain links TRBV5-8 with TRBJ1-1; TRBD1 is a possible D gene (6 bases). The CDR3 is made up of 17 amino acids. V dropped 7 bases and J dropped 4 bases, with 26 bases sitting between them. Germline CDR1 is SGHTS and CDR2 is YDEGEE. The CDR3 sequence is CASLVFAGNLGGTEAFF. The CDR3 DNA reads TGTGCCAGCCTCGTTTTTGCGGGAAACTTAGGGGGCACTGAAGCTTTCTTT.

The gene calls are TRBV6-5 and TRBJ2-7; 8 nucleotides match TRBD1. After removal of 2 bases from V and 4 bases from J, the junction contained 7 bases not matched to a gene. This CDR3 comprises 15 residues. CDR1 is MNHEY and CDR2 is SVGAGI in the germline V gene. CDR3 bases: TGTGCCAGCAGTTACAAGAGGCGACAGGGGTACGAGCAGTACTTC. Its protein is CASSYKRRQGYEQYF.

The chain employs TRBV19 and TRBJ2-3; D might be TRBD1 or TRBD2, each matching 6 bases. Germline assignment: CDR1 LNHDA and CDR2 SQIVND (reference sequence). V dropped 6 bases and J dropped 0 bases, with 10 bases sitting between them. The CDR3 loop spans 14 amino acids. In DNA form, the CDR3 reads TGTGCCAGTAGAGGGGGGTCTAGCACAGATACGCAGTATTTT. Translating gives CASRGGSSTDTQYF.

A word on this clone: Other DNA sequences within the sample encode an identical CDR3. The rearrangement uses TRBV12-3 or TRBV12-4 and TRBJ1-2; D possibly corresponds to TRBD1 (6 bases). The CDR3 runs 13 residues. V shed 6 bases and J shed 2 bases, with 10 bases lying between them. The CDR3 region is CASSLTGNYGYTF. In nucleotides, the CDR3 is TGTGCCAGCAGCCTAACAGGGAACTATGGCTACACCTTC.

This chain connects TRBV5-6 to TRBJ1-4; the D is unclear. The CDR3 is 14 residues long. CDR1 and CDR2 (germline): SGHDT, YYEEEE. Trimming pared 0 bases from V and 6 bases from J, leaving 9 bases between. This chain's CDR3 is CASSLDRVDEKLFF. The CDR3 DNA reads TGTGCCAGCAGCTTGGATAGGGTAGATGAAAAACTGTTTTTT.

The chain joins TRBV12-3 or TRBV12-4 to TRBJ2-3; perhaps TRBD2 as D (6 bases). The CDR3 extends over 12 amino acids. The V end lost 6 bases, the J end lost 3 bases, and 7 bases lay between the germline ends. CDR3 in DNA: TGTGCCAGCAGGGGGGGAACAGATACGCAGTATTTT. Its translation is CASRGGTDTQYF.

The sample holds a few counts of this clone. V and J are TRBV2 and TRBJ1-6; the D is unclear. V was cut by 0 bases and J by 6 bases, with 9 bases left in between. The V gene's germline CDR1 is SNHLY and CDR2 FYNNEI. The length of the CDR3 is 15 residues. DNA for the CDR3: TGTGCCAGCAGTGAAGCGAGGACGGGTAATTCACCCCTCCACTTT. Protein: CASSEARTGNSPLHF.

The V gene is TRBV6-1, the J gene TRBJ2-3, with 11 nucleotides matching TRBD1. Germline V lookup: CDR1 MNHNS, CDR2 SASEGT. V dropped 3 bases and J dropped 5; count of bases not matched to a gene: 4. The CDR3 totals 15 residues. This chain's CDR3 is CASSEDRGRVDTQYF. The CDR3 nucleotides read TGTGCCAGCAGTGAGGACAGGGGGCGCGTAGATACGCAGTATTTT.

The chain carries TRBV5-5 and TRBJ1-1; no clear D. V gave up 1 base and J gave up 2 bases, with 3 bases separating them. CDR1 is SGHKS, CDR2 YYEKEE, per germline (reference sequence). This CDR3 region has 12 residues. CDR3 in amino acids: CASSLFNTEAFF. CDR3 nucleotides: TGTGCCAGCAGCTTGTTTAACACTGAAGCTTTCTTT.

The gene calls are TRBV7-3 and TRBJ1-1, with D possibly matching TRBD1 (6 bases). Trimming took 5 bases from V and 4 from J, leaving 20 bases between them. Germline lookup yields CDR1 SGHTA and CDR2 FQGTGA. CDR3 size: 16 residues. The CDR3 sequence: CASSPHGGAGSTEAFF. CDR3 coding DNA: TGTGCCAGCAGCCCACATGGGGGGGCCGGAAGCACTGAAGCTTTCTTT.

CDR3 amino acids: CASSIGQGNQPQHF. CDR3 coding DNA: TGTGCCAGTAGTATCGGACAGGGCAATCAGCCCCAGCATTTT. The chain is built from TRBV19 and TRBJ1-5, with TRBD1 matching over 7 bases. Germline CDR1 is LNHDA and CDR2 is SQIVND (reference sequence). V lost 3 bases to trimming and J lost 2 bases; unmatched junction nucleotides: 1. This CDR3 comprises 14 residues.

The chain employs TRBV5-1 and TRBJ1-5; TRBD1 matches 9 bases. Germline V lookup: CDR1 SGHRS, CDR2 YFSETQ. This CDR3 comprises 16 residues. Losses at the gene ends were 4 bases for V and 5 bases for J; bases not matched to a gene: 10. The CDR3 nucleotides read TGCGCCAGCAGCCCTCGGCCGGGACAGGGTGATCAGCCCCAGCATTTT. This translates into CASSPRPGQGDQPQHF.

This clone occurred once. The J gene is TRBJ1-1, the V gene TRBV3-1 (or the pseudogene TRBV3-2); no reliable D call. There are 14 residues in the CDR3. In germline, CDR1 is LGHDT, CDR2 YNNKEL (reference sequence). V was cut by 3 bases and J by 1 base, with 9 bases left in between. The CDR3 sequence: CASSHGRGNTEAFF. The CDR3 bases are TGTGCCAGCAGCCATGGACGGGGGAACACTGAAGCTTTCTTT.

The V gene is TRBV7-3, the J gene TRBJ1-1; D remains unclear. V gave up 5 bases and J gave up 2 bases, with 12 bases separating them. Germline-derived CDR1 and CDR2 are SGHTA and FQGTGA. The CDR3 has 14 residues. The CDR3 DNA sequence: TGTGCCAGCAGCCCGACGAAGGGAAACACTGAAGCTTTCTTT. The encoded protein is CASSPTKGNTEAFF.

In its sample, this clone was seen once. In DNA form, the CDR3 reads TGTGCCAGCGGGACAGAGGAGTTGAACAATGAGCAGTTCTTC. Its translation is CASGTEELNNEQFF. The genes are TRBV2 and TRBJ2-1; 7 positions agree with TRBD1. Looked up from germline, CDR1 is SNHLY and CDR2 is FYNNEI. With V trimmed by 8 bases and J by 5 bases, 9 bases remained unmatched. This CDR3 region has 14 residues.

V usage is TRBV7-8 and J usage is TRBJ2-2; tentatively, D is TRBD2 (5 bases). CDR1 and CDR2 from the germline V gene are SGHVS and FQNEAQ. This CDR3 has 17 residues. Trimming removed 4 bases from V and 6 bases from J, with 21 bases in between. CDR3 loop: CASSSIGTGKVAGELFF. The CDR3 DNA sequence: TGTGCCAGCAGCTCAATCGGTACGGGGAAGGTAGCCGGGGAGCTGTTTTTT.

This chain links TRBV7-2 with TRBJ2-5; 11 positions agree with TRBD2. Germline values: CDR1 SGHTA, CDR2 FQGNSA. Trimming cost V 5 bases and J 0 bases; bases outside gene matches: 8. The CDR3 loop spans 17 amino acids. Here the CDR3 reads CASSPLAGGLYQETQYF. Here the CDR3 DNA reads TGTGCCAGCAGCCCCTTAGCGGGGGGGCTGTACCAAGAGACCCAGTACTTC.

The gene calls are TRBV9 and TRBJ1-2, with 8 bases fitting TRBD1. V shed 2 bases and J 5 bases; nucleotides not matched to a gene: 2. Per the germline V gene, CDR1 is SGDLS and CDR2 is YYNGEE. This CDR3 is built from 13 residues. The CDR3 DNA reads as TGTGCCAGCAGCGTTGGACAGGGTTATGGCTACACCTTC. It specifies CASSVGQGYGYTF.

The rearrangement links TRBV2 to TRBJ1-2, with D uncertain. With 0 bases removed from V and 4 bases from J, the gap between germline ends came to 12 bases. The CDR3 has 15 residues. Germline V gives CDR1 SNHLY, CDR2 FYNNEI. The CDR3 spells CASSEAQEGSYGYTF. The CDR3 bases are TGTGCCAGCAGTGAAGCGCAGGAGGGAAGCTATGGCTACACCTTC.

The chain has TRBV11-2 and TRBJ2-3; 7 bases are a match to TRBD2. The ends lost 1 base at V and 0 bases at J; junction bases unmatched: 4. This CDR3 is built from 16 residues. Germline assignment: CDR1 SGHAT and CDR2 FQNNGV. The CDR3 protein is CASSLVLAASTDTQYF. DNA for the CDR3: TGTGCCAGCAGCTTAGTGCTAGCGGCTAGCACAGATACGCAGTATTTT.